The clone carrying this TCR beta chain was recorded a few times. The data derive from a study of CD8 T cells in Susac syndrome. The CDR3 runs to 12 residues. CDR1 is ENHRY and CDR2 is SYGVKD in the germline V gene. Trimming took off 0 bases at V and 7 bases at J, with 7 bases between the two ends. A quantity of roughly 0.5 to 1 ug RNA underwent reverse transcription using random hexamers. TCRdb fed the immunoSEQ multiplex PCR reads into MiXCR, producing one record per CDR3 protein. The repertoire holds 180,000 or so distinct CDR3 sequences, with just under 95% as singletons. The receptor's source is a human donor in good health. Specimen: CD4+ T cells from PBMCs. The V gene is TRBV10-3, the J gene TRBJ2-7; D is undetermined. CDR3 sequence (DNA): TGTGCCATCAGTGAGTCTATCGGGGAGCAGTACTTC. This encodes CAISESIGEQYF.